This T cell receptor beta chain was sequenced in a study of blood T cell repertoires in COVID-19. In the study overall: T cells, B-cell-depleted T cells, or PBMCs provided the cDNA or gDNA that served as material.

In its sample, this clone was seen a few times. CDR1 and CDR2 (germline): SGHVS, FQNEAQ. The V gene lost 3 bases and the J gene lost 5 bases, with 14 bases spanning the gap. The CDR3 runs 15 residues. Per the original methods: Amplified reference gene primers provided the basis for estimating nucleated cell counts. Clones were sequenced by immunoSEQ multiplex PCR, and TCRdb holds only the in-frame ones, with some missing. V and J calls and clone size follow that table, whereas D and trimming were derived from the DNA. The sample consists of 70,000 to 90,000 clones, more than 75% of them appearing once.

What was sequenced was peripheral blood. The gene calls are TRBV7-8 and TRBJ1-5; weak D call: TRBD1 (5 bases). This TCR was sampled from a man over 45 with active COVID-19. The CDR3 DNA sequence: TGTGCCAGCAGCTTGGCGGGACGGAGAGATCAGCCCCAGCATTTT. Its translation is CASSLAGRRDQPQHF. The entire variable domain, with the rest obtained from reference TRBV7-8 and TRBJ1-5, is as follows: GAGVSQSPRYKVAKRGQDVALRCDPISGHVSLFWYQQALGQGPEFLTYFQNEAQLDKSGLPSDRFFAERPEGSVSTLKIQRTQQEDSAVYLCASSLAGRRDQPQHFGDGTRLSIL.